This T cell receptor (beta chain) came from a study of cytomegalovirus exposure and HLA in healthy donors. About the research overall: Unique TCR beta sequences numbering around 110 million came from approximately 180 million T cells in an earlier analysis. General study findings and limits: A list of about 160 TCR beta chains associated with cytomegalovirus was given.

PCR was performed using 60 Vbeta and 13 Jbeta primers. Sequencing used immunoSEQ multiplex PCR; TCRdb keeps in-frame clones, though not all of them. The sample consists of 150,000 to 200,000 clones, over 70% of them appearing once. V dropped 5 bases and J dropped 4; count of bases not matched to a gene: 12. The CDR3 runs to 16 residues. Germline assignment: CDR1 GTSNPN and CDR2 SVGIG (reference sequence). About this clone itself: The antigen remains unidentified.

The V gene is TRBV30, the J gene TRBJ1-4, with TRBD1 matching over 8 bases. This clonotype was sampled from a woman aged 45-65 years in good health and CMV-seronegative. The material sequenced was PBMCs. CDR3 bases: TGTGCCTGGGGATCCGGGACAGGTGCTTTTAATGAAAAACTGTTTTTT. It translates to CAWGSGTGAFNEKLFF.